Below, 20 T cell receptor beta chains from the same sample are listed, as sequenced in a study of neurological immune-mediated disorders. Each CDR3 protein is one row after TCRdb ran MiXCR on the 5' RACE reads. The repertoire consists of 90,000 to 150,000 distinct CDR3 sequences, with about 3.4% occurring once and the leading ten covering 1.3%. Sequenced input: PBMCs. These receptor sequences come from a woman in her twenties or thirties with multiple sclerosis.

This clonotype has ten or more counts. A read error is possible here, since a much larger clone lies one base away. This chain joins TRBV12-3 or TRBV12-4 and TRBJ1-1, with TRBD1 as a possible D gene (6 bases). The CDR3 is made up of 11 amino acids. The germline V and J ends were trimmed by 6 bases and 8 bases, with 10 bases remaining between them. The CDR3 DNA is TGTGCCAGCAGAAGAGGGGGGGAAGCTTTCTTT. Amino acid sequence: CASRRGGEAFF.

This clonotype was found many times. The rearrangement links TRBV5-6 to TRBJ1-1, with D uncertain. V was cut by 2 bases and J by 6 bases, with 11 bases left in between. The CDR3 totals 13 residues. Per germline, CDR1 SGHDT and CDR2 YYEEEE. CDR3 in DNA: TGTGCCAGCAGCTTTGAACTACTGGCTGAAGCTTTCTTT. This codes for CASSFELLAEAFF.

In this sample, this clonotype turned up many times. The J gene is TRBJ2-5, the V gene TRBV5-6; D call uncertain. This CDR3 is built from 12 residues. Germline V lookup: CDR1 SGHDT, CDR2 YYEEEE. Trimming removed 7 bases from V and 7 bases from J, with 14 bases in between. The CDR3 loop is CASQTAVGTQYF. Here the CDR3 DNA reads TGTGCCAGCCAGACGGCCGTCGGGACCCAGTACTTC. Filled out from reference TRBV5-6 and TRBJ2-5, the complete variable domain reads DAGVTQSPTHLIKTRGQQVTLRCSPKSGHDTVSWYQQALGQGPQFIFQYYEEEERQRGNFPDRFSGHQFPNYSSELNVNALLLGDSALYLCASQTAVGTQYFGPGTRLLVL.

This clonotype was recorded many times. The chain has TRBV27 and TRBJ2-5, with 7 positions matching TRBD1. The CDR3 contains 15 residues. V lost 0 bases and J lost 6; bases outside the gene matches: 7. Germline-derived CDR1 and CDR2 are MNHEY and SMNVEV (reference sequence). The CDR3 sequence: CASSLSGGGSKTQYF. The CDR3 bases are TGTGCCAGCAGTTTATCAGGGGGCGGGTCGAAGACCCAGTACTTC.

This clonotype has a count of ten or more. The rearrangement links TRBV6-5 to TRBJ1-2; no definite D call. Germline-derived CDR1 and CDR2 are MNHEY and SVGAGI. Deletions cut 0 bases from V and 4 bases from J, with 9 bases between. The CDR3 covers 14 residues. In DNA, the CDR3 is TGTGCCAGCAGTTACTCGAAGGGTGCCTATGGCTACACCTTC. Translation gives CASSYSKGAYGYTF.

This clonotype was counted ten times or more. The chain uses TRBV5-6 and TRBJ1-2, with TRBD1 identical over 8 bases. This CDR3 region has 15 residues. Per germline, CDR1 SGHDT and CDR2 YYEEEE. The trim removed 3 bases at V and 0 bases at J, leaving 4 bases unmatched. The CDR3 region has the DNA TGTGCCAGCAGCTCCGGGACAGGTCCTAACTATGGCTACACCTTC. Translating it yields CASSSGTGPNYGYTF.

This clonotype was seen many times. The rearrangement joins TRBV20-1 to TRBJ1-4; D might be TRBD1 (5 bases). Germline loops: CDR1 DFQATT, CDR2 SNEGSKA (reference sequence). CDR3 size: 12 residues. V was clipped by 0 bases and J by 8 bases, with 7 bases between them. The chain's CDR3 is CSARDPGEKLFF. CDR3 nucleotides: TGCAGTGCTAGAGATCCAGGGGAAAAACTGTTTTTT.

This clonotype has at least ten counts. The rearrangement uses TRBV20-1 and TRBJ2-5, with 10 bases identical to TRBD2. CDR1 and CDR2 from the germline V gene are DFQATT and SNEGSKA (reference sequence). This CDR3 is built from 16 residues. V lost 1 base and J lost 2; bases outside the gene matches: 7. CDR3 sequence reads: CSARGTSGRAQETQYF. In DNA, the CDR3 is TGCAGTGCTAGAGGGACCAGCGGGAGGGCACAAGAGACCCAGTACTTC.

This clonotype was seen at least ten times. The CDR3 is CASTNRRAMSEQFF. As DNA, the CDR3 is TGTGCCAGCACCAATCGGAGGGCAATGAGTGAGCAGTTCTTC. This rearrangement joins TRBV28 to TRBJ2-1, with a weak D call TRBD2 (6 bases). The V end was cut by 7 bases, the J end by 9 bases, with 19 bases between. The CDR3 is made up of 14 amino acids. Germline V gene sequence: CDR1 MDHEN, CDR2 SYDVKM.

This clonotype showed up many times. This chain's CDR3 is CASSQEGQANYGYTF. In DNA form, the CDR3 reads TGTGCCAGCAGCCAAGAGGGGCAGGCGAACTATGGCTACACCTTC. V is TRBV14 and J is TRBJ1-2, with a possible D match to TRBD1 (5 bases). V shed 0 bases and J shed 2 bases, with 10 bases lying between them. CDR1 SGHDN and CDR2 FVKESK come from the germline V gene. The CDR3 is 15 residues long.

This clonotype was counted at least ten times. V and J are TRBV2 and TRBJ2-5; D is undetermined. CDR3 length equals 10 residues. The V end lost 8 bases, the J end lost 3 bases, and 4 bases lay between the germline ends. Germline CDR1 is SNHLY and CDR2 is FYNNEI. This chain's CDR3 is CASGEETQYF. The CDR3 DNA reads as TGTGCCAGCGGGGAAGAGACCCAGTACTTC.

This clonotype was detected many times. The rearrangement joins TRBV12-3 or TRBV12-4 to TRBJ1-2; D possibly corresponds to TRBD1 (6 bases). V lost 1 base and J 7 bases, leaving 19 bases between the germline ends. CDR3 size: 16 residues. DNA of the CDR3: TGTGCCAGCAGTTTAGGGCAGGGGAGAACACTGGGTGGCTACACCTTC. As protein: CASSLGQGRTLGGYTF.

This clonotype came up a few times. The chain combines TRBV5-1 with TRBJ2-5; perhaps TRBD1 as D (6 bases). CDR1 is SGHRS, CDR2 YFSETQ, per germline. Trimming stripped 6 bases from V and 1 base from J, with 13 bases between. The CDR3 has 14 residues. The CDR3 DNA reads TGCGCCAGCAACCCACAGGGAGTCCAAGAGACCCAGTACTTC. Translated, it gives CASNPQGVQETQYF.

The sample holds many counts of this clonotype. CDR3 in DNA: TGCAGTGCTAGTCTTACCACAGTAGCCAAAAACATTCAGTACTTC. Translating gives CSASLTTVAKNIQYF. The genes are TRBV20-1 and TRBJ2-4; D is unresolved. V was pared by 3 bases and J by 0 bases, with 12 bases between. The CDR3 loop spans 15 amino acids. Germline V gene lookup returns CDR1 DFQATT and CDR2 SNEGSKA (reference sequence).

This clonotype was observed at least ten times. The chain joins TRBV5-1 to TRBJ2-7; D is possibly TRBD1 or TRBD2 (5 bases each). The V end was cut by 0 bases, the J end by 0 bases, with 7 bases between. Germline V gives CDR1 SGHRS, CDR2 YFSETQ. CDR3 size: 14 residues. CDR3 sequence (DNA): TGCGCCAGCAGCTTGGATGGGGGCTCCTACGAGCAGTACTTC. Its protein product is CASSLDGGSYEQYF.

At least ten counts were recorded for this clonotype. The chain has TRBV7-6 and TRBJ1-1; D is unclear. CDR1 SGHVS and CDR2 FNYEAQ come from the germline V gene. This CDR3 contains 17 residues. Trimming shortened V by 2 bases and J by 1 base, and 17 bases separated the two germline ends. CDR3 DNA sequence: TGTGCCAGCAGCTTAAAATCCGGACTGAAGAGGAACACTGAAGCTTTCTTT. It encodes CASSLKSGLKRNTEAFF.

This clonotype was detected many times. The chain combines TRBV6-5 with TRBJ2-3, with a tentative D call TRBD1 (6 bases). Germline CDR1 is MNHEY and CDR2 is SVGAGI. This CDR3 spans 14 amino acids. V dropped 8 bases and J dropped 6 bases, with 18 bases sitting between them. The CDR3 reads CASSRGDDTDTQYF. For the CDR3, the DNA is TGTGCCAGCTCCAGGGGAGACGATACGGATACGCAGTATTTT.

The table lists this clonotype with many counts. The chain recombines TRBV6-2 or TRBV6-3 with TRBJ2-7; TRBD2 aligns across 13 bases. CDR3 length: 13 residues. Germline V gene lookup returns CDR1 MNHEY and CDR2 SVGEGT. The J segment lost 5 bases and the V segment lost 6 bases, leaving 1 base of the junction unmatched. The CDR3 sequence: CASRLAGGHEQYF. CDR3 bases: TGTGCCAGCAGACTAGCGGGGGGGCACGAGCAGTACTTC.

This clonotype was picked up many times. The chain carries TRBV20-1 and TRBJ1-5; TRBD1 is a possible D gene (5 bases). V was pared by 5 bases and J by 0 bases, with 14 bases between. Germline V gene sequence: CDR1 DFQATT, CDR2 SNEGSKA (reference sequence). CDR3 length: 15 amino acids. The CDR3 here is CSAATGGNSNQPQHF. CDR3 nucleotides: TGCAGTGCTGCTACAGGAGGGAATAGCAATCAGCCCCAGCATTTT.

The sample holds many counts of this clonotype. The V call is TRBV6-5, the J call TRBJ2-1, with 14 bases that match TRBD2. CDR1 and CDR2 (germline): MNHEY, SVGAGI. The V and J ends lost 6 bases and 15 bases, in that order; junction bases with no gene match: 10. This CDR3 is 14 amino acids long. CDR3 in amino acids: CASRRETSGGAAFF. For the CDR3, the DNA is TGTGCCAGCAGACGGGAGACTAGCGGGGGGGCCGCGTTCTTC.